What follows is one T cell receptor beta chain and its context. This record comes from a study of shared clonotypes between healthy human individuals. About the research overall: Used for every donor were three CD4 naive, three CD4 memory, two CD8 naive and one CD8 memory plate.

Naive-designated CD8 cells lacked CD45RO, were positively enriched for CCR7, and omitted terminally differentiated effector memory CD45RA+ cells. Germline V gene sequence: CDR1 MNHEY, CDR2 SMNVEV (reference sequence). Trimming removed 5 bases from V and 5 bases from J, with 10 bases in between. This CDR3 is 13 amino acids long. Libraries were prepared by immunoSEQ multiplex PCR; TCRdb keeps only in-frame clonotypes and omits some of them. The table lists about 580,000 clones, roughly 98% of them singletons. The J gene is TRBJ1-5, the V gene TRBV27; D not certain. This TCR was sampled from a man between 25 and 39 years old in good health. Sequenced: naive CD8+ T cells sorted from blood. The CDR3 sequence is CASSPSPHQPQHF. CDR3 in DNA: TGTGCCAGCAGTCCATCCCCTCATCAGCCCCAGCATTTT.